A single sample is the source of the 12 T cell receptor beta chains below, sequenced in a study of T cell repertoires in cytomegalovirus infection. TCRdb re-derived calls from the reads in MiXCR, one entry per CDR3 protein. The data contain hundreds of thousands of distinct CDR3 sequences, about 44% of them seen just once; the ten biggest clones take up 43%. No antigen has been assigned to these receptors. Specimen: cultured PBMCs, collected from culture after CMV antigen stimulation. These receptors were taken from a human donor in good health (CMV status not recorded). Some clones in this sample may be carry-over from other donors' samples.

V is TRBV7-9 and J is TRBJ1-4; no reliable D call. Germline V lookup: CDR1 SEHNR, CDR2 FQNEAQ (reference sequence). Trimming pared 1 base from V and 10 bases from J, leaving 13 bases between. The CDR3 extends over 14 amino acids. The DNA of the CDR3 is TGTGCCAGCAGCTTAGGGGATGCGATGGGAAAACTGTTTTTT. Translation: CASSLGDAMGKLFF.

The chain is built from TRBV7-2 and TRBJ1-1; the D is unclear. This CDR3 spans 14 amino acids. Trimming took 3 bases from V and 1 from J, leaving 9 bases between them. Germline V lookup: CDR1 SGHTA, CDR2 FQGNSA. CDR3 region: CASSFFDGNTEAFF. The CDR3, as DNA: TGTGCCAGCAGCTTTTTTGATGGGAACACTGAAGCTTTCTTT.

This clonotype was observed a handful of times. The chain has TRBV28 and TRBJ2-1; 7 bases are shared with TRBD1. Germline assignment: CDR1 MDHEN and CDR2 SYDVKM. Trimming removed 4 bases from V and 4 bases from J; junction bases left unmatched: 4. The CDR3 sequence is 14 residues long. The CDR3 DNA follows: TGTGCCAGCAGTTCGGGACAGTTTTACAATGAGCAGTTCTTC. It yields the protein CASSSGQFYNEQFF.

The genes are TRBV4-1 and TRBJ2-5, with D hard to call. Germline-derived CDR1 and CDR2 are MGHRA and YSYEKL. This CDR3 spans 13 amino acids. The V gene lost 1 base and the J gene lost 5 bases, with 8 bases spanning the gap. For the CDR3, the DNA is TGCGCCAGCAGCCAAGGATTCGATGAGACCCAGTACTTC. Protein: CASSQGFDETQYF.

The chain recombines TRBV4-1 with TRBJ2-5, with D possibly TRBD2 on 6 matching bases. The CDR3 is made up of 14 amino acids. CDR1 and CDR2 from the germline V gene are MGHRA and YSYEKL. The V end lost 4 bases, the J end lost 6 bases, and 15 bases lay between the germline ends. The CDR3 nucleotides are TGCGCCAGCAGCCCCCGGGACTTCGTAAAGACCCAGTACTTC. Amino acids: CASSPRDFVKTQYF.

J is TRBJ2-1 and V is TRBV7-2; tentatively, D is TRBD1 or TRBD2 (5 bases each). The ends were cut back, 5 bases at V and 9 bases at J, with 23 bases in the middle. CDR1 and CDR2 from the germline V gene are SGHTA and FQGNSA. This CDR3 has 16 amino acids. The CDR3, as DNA: TGTGCCAGCAGCCCAAGGGTAACGATCTGGGGGTTTGAGCAGTTCTTC. Protein sequence: CASSPRVTIWGFEQFF.

The rearrangement uses TRBV2 and TRBJ1-3; TRBD1 might be the D (6 bases). Germline-derived CDR1 and CDR2 are SNHLY and FYNNEI. Trimming cost V 7 bases and J 0 bases, with 25 bases left between them. This CDR3 contains 19 residues. CDR3 DNA sequence: TGTGCCAGCACCTGGACAGATGACCCGCTCACCTCCTCTGGAAACACCATATATTTT. The encoded protein is CASTWTDDPLTSSGNTIYF.

The chain carries TRBV7-2 and TRBJ1-1; TRBD1 is a possible D gene (6 bases). The CDR3 runs to 15 residues. CDR1 and CDR2 from the germline V gene are SGHTA and FQGNSA. V was clipped by 5 bases and J by 1 base, with 14 bases between them. CDR3 DNA sequence: TGTGCCAGCAGCACATCAGGGGTGAGGAACACTGAAGCTTTCTTT. Amino acid sequence: CASSTSGVRNTEAFF.

The V and J genes are TRBV27 and TRBJ1-5, with 7 bases identical to TRBD1. The V gene end was trimmed by 6 bases and the J gene end by 2 bases; junction bases not matched to a gene: 4. Germline values: CDR1 MNHEY, CDR2 SMNVEV (reference sequence). The length of the CDR3 is 14 residues. The CDR3 is CASRRGLGNQPQHF. In nucleotides, the CDR3 is TGTGCCAGCAGAAGGGGGCTAGGCAATCAGCCCCAGCATTTT.

The chain recombines TRBV6-6 with TRBJ2-7; D is perhaps TRBD1 (5 bases). CDR3 size: 15 residues. Looked up from germline, CDR1 is MNHNY and CDR2 is SVGAGI (reference sequence). Trimming took 4 bases from V and 2 from J, leaving 15 bases between them. The CDR3 region is CASSSRARAPYEQYF. In DNA form, the CDR3 reads TGTGCCAGCAGTTCCCGGGCCAGGGCCCCCTACGAGCAGTACTTC.

The chain links TRBV7-2 to TRBJ2-3; 8 nucleotides line up with TRBD2. J was trimmed by 11 bases and V by 5 bases; bases with no gene match: 6. This CDR3 comprises 12 residues. Germline CDR1 is SGHTA and CDR2 is FQGNSA. The chain's CDR3 is CASSEAGGGQYF. The CDR3 bases are TGTGCCAGCAGCGAAGCCGGGGGGGGGCAGTATTTT. The variable domain in full, completed from reference TRBV7-2 and TRBJ2-3, reads GAGVSQSPSNKVTEKGKDVELRCDPISGHTALYWYRQSLGQGLEFLIYFQGNSAPDKSGLPSDRFSAERTGGSVSTLTIQRTQQEDSAVYLCASSEAGGGQYFGPGTRLTVL.

The chain employs TRBV7-2 and TRBJ2-3; D is perhaps TRBD1 or TRBD2 (5 bases each). V was trimmed by 1 base and J by 8 bases, leaving 13 bases between them. This CDR3 is built from 14 residues. Germline V lookup: CDR1 SGHTA, CDR2 FQGNSA. Here the CDR3 DNA reads TGTGCCAGCAGCTTAGTTGTGGGGGAGAGTACGCAGTATTTT. As protein: CASSLVVGESTQYF. Drawing the rest from reference TRBV7-2 and TRBJ2-3, the complete variable domain is GAGVSQSPSNKVTEKGKDVELRCDPISGHTALYWYRQSLGQGLEFLIYFQGNSAPDKSGLPSDRFSAERTGGSVSTLTIQRTQQEDSAVYLCASSLVVGESTQYFGPGTRLTVL.